These 2 T cell receptor beta chains were all obtained from the same sample, sequenced in a study of cytomegalovirus exposure and HLA in healthy donors. Primers included in the PCR were 60 Vbeta and 13 Jbeta primers. Repertoires were generated with immunoSEQ multiplex PCR, while TCRdb's copy carries only in-frame clones and drops some. The sample yields 100,000 or so clones, about 80% seen once. Sequenced: PBMCs. These receptors were obtained from a female donor in good health and CMV-seropositive.

This chain uses TRBV2 with TRBJ1-5; D not resolved. This CDR3 region has 19 residues. The V end was cut by 1 base, the J end by 1 base, with 20 bases between. CDR1 and CDR2 (germline): SNHLY, FYNNEI. In DNA form, the CDR3 reads TGTGCCAGCAGTGAAGGTCTCTGGTTTTCTCACCGGAGCAATCAGCCCCAGCATTTT. Translation: CASSEGLWFSHRSNQPQHF.

This clone was recorded a few times. V usage is TRBV11-2 and J usage is TRBJ1-6; 7 nucleotides match TRBD1. With V trimmed by 2 bases and J by 14 bases, 15 bases remained unmatched. The CDR3 contains 16 residues. Germline CDR1 SGHAT, CDR2 FQNNGV. The CDR3 bases are TGTGCCAGCAGCTTACGTACAGGGGCATTTGGGGGGACCCTCCACTTT. Amino acids: CASSLRTGAFGGTLHF. Based on the CDR3 plus reference TRBV11-2 and TRBJ1-6, the full variable domain is EAGVAQSPRYKIIEKRQSVAFWCNPISGHATLYWYQQILGQGPKLLIQFQNNGVVDDSQLPKDRFSAERLKGVDSTLKIQPAKLEDSAVYLCASSLRTGAFGGTLHFGNGTRLTVT.